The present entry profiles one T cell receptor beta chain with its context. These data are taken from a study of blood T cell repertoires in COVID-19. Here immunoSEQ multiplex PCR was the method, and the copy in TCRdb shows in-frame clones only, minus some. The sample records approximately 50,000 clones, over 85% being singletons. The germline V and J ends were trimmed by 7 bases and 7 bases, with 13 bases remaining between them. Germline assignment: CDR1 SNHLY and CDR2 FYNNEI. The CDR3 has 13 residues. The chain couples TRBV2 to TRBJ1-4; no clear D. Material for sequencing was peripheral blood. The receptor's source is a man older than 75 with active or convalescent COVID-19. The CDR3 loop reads CASIPGSGEKLFF. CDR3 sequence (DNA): TGTGCCAGCATCCCGGGGTCAGGTGAAAAACTGTTTTTT.